This T cell receptor (beta chain) is from a study of blood T cell repertoires in COVID-19. About the research overall: The study drew acute and convalescent COVID-19 samples from the United States, Italy and Spain.

Trimming took 4 bases from V and 0 from J, leaving 16 bases between them. The germline CDR1 and CDR2 sequences are LGHDT and YNNKEL (reference sequence). This CDR3 contains 17 residues. The method was immunoSEQ multiplex PCR; TCRdb's version includes in-frame clones alone and lacks a portion of them. The data show about 200,000 clones, around 85% seen once. V usage is TRBV3-1 (or the pseudogene TRBV3-2) and J usage is TRBJ2-4; weak D call: TRBD1 (6 bases). The clonotype originates from a man aged 60-69 years with COVID-19, enrolled during active disease. The sequenced material came from peripheral blood. The CDR3 nucleotides are TGTGCCAGCAGCCGAGAAGGGGGAGCGACAGCCAAAAACATTCAGTACTTC. Protein sequence: CASSREGGATAKNIQYF.